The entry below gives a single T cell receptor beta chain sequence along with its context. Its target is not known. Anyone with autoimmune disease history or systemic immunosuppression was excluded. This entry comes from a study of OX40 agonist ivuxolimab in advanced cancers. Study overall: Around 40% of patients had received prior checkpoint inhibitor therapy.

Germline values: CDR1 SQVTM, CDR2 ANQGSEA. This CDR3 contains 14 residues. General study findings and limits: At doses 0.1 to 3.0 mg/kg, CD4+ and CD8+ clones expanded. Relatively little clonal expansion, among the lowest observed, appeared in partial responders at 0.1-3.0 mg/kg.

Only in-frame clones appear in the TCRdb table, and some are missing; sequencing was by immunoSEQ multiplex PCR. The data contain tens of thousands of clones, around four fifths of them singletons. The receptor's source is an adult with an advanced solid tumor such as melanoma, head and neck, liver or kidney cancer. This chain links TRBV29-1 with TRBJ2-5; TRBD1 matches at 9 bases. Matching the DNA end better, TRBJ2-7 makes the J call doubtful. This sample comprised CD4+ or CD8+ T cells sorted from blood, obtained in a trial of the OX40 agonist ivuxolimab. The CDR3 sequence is CSVRKGQGPYEQYF. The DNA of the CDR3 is TGCAGCGTGAGGAAGGGACAGGGCCCCTACGAGCAGTACTTC.